This T cell receptor beta chain came from a study of cytomegalovirus exposure and HLA in healthy donors. Separate from the approximately 730-subject first cohort, the roughly 120-subject validation cohort was the one that the donors belonged to. Study observations and caveats: The study listed roughly 160 cytomegalovirus-associated TCR beta chains. Most TCR sequences were rare, but some public TCRs occurred in many donors.

About this clone: Its antigen is unknown.

Germline V gives CDR1 SQVTM, CDR2 ANQGSEA. The length of the CDR3 is 12 residues. Trimming stripped 4 bases from V and 4 bases from J, with 10 bases between. Produced via immunoSEQ multiplex PCR; TCRdb's table is partial and in-frame only. The table lists 110,000 or so clones, around 89% of them singletons. J is TRBJ1-2 and V is TRBV29-1, with D possibly TRBD1 on 5 matching bases. The sequence was collected from a man between 18 and 35 years old in good health and CMV-seronegative. The material sequenced was PBMCs. The CDR3 region has the DNA TGCAGCGTTGGTCAGGGAAGCTATGGCTACACCTTC. Translation gives CSVGQGSYGYTF.